This TCR beta chain came from a study of T cells in Graves' hyperthyroidism and ophthalmopathy. Amplification targeted TCR beta CDR3 regions from RNA transcripts. Researchers ran a first-round RT-PCR on the TCR CDR3 using the HTBI primer set. TCRdb ran MiXCR on the multiplex PCR reads and lists one entry per CDR3 protein. In the table there are approximately 600,000 distinct CDR3 sequences, roughly 20% of which are singletons. Germline loops: CDR1 MNHNS, CDR2 SASEGT. This CDR3 spans 15 amino acids. The V end was cut by 3 bases, the J end by 4 bases, with 16 bases between. Only a few counts were recorded for this clonotype. Antigen specificity is unknown. Study-wide results and caveats: A 13 V-J signature model discriminated ophthalmopathy versus stable hyperthyroidism. Most clonotypes expanded in the thyroid (above 0.001) were also present in blood.

Uncontrolled infection, other autoimmune disease, pregnancy or lactation led to exclusion. Clinical symptoms, serum thyroxine, TRAb, thyroid ultrasound and orbital computed tomography informed diagnoses. This TCR was sampled from a man aged 25 to 40 with Graves' ophthalmopathy. Sequenced sample: blood. V is TRBV6-1 and J is TRBJ2-7; D unclear. The CDR3 DNA reads TGTGCCAGCAGTGACCCCCACGAAGTATGGTACGAGCAGTACTTC. Protein: CASSDPHEVWYEQYF.